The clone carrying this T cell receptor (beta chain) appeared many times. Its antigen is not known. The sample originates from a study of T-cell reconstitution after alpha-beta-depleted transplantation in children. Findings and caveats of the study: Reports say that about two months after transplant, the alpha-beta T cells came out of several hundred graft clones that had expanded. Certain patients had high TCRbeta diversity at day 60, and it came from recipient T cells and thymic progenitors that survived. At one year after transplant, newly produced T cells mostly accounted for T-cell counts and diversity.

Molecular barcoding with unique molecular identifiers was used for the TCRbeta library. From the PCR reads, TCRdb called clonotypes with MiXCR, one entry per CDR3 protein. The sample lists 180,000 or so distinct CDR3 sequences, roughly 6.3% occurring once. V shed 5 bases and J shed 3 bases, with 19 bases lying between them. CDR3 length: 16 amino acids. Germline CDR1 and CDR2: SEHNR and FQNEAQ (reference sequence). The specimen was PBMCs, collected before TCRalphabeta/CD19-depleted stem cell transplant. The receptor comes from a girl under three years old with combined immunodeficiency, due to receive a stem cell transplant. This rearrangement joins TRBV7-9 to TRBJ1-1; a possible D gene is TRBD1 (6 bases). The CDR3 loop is CASSTPEGVKYTEAFF. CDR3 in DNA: TGTGCCAGCAGCACGCCGGAGGGGGTTAAATACACTGAAGCTTTCTTT. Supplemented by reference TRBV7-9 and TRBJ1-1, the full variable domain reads DTGVSQNPRHKITKRGQNVTFRCDPISEHNRLYWYRQTLGQGPEFLTYFQNEAQLEKSRLLSDRFSAERPKGSFSTLEIQRTEQGDSAMYLCASSTPEGVKYTEAFFGQGTRLTVV.